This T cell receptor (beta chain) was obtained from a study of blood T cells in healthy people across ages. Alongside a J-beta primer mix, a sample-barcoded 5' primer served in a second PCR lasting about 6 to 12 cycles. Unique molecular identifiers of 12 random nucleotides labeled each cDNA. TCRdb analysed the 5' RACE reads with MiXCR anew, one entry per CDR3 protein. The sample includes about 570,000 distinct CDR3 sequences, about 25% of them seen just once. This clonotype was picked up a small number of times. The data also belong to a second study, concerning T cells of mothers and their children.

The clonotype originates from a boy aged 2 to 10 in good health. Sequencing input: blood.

This CDR3 is CASSKPGDQETQYF. The DNA for the CDR3 is TGCGCCAGCAGCAAACCAGGGGACCAAGAGACCCAGTACTTC. The V call is TRBV4-1, the J call TRBJ2-5, with TRBD1 as a possible D gene (6 bases). The CDR3 runs to 14 residues. CDR1 is MGHRA, CDR2 YSYEKL, per germline. V shed 5 bases and J shed 0 bases, with 10 bases lying between them.